Listed below are T cell receptor beta chains from one sample, sequenced in a study of immune evolution from preneoplasia to lung adenocarcinoma. TCRdb keeps only in-frame clones here, not all; method: immunoSEQ multiplex PCR. The sample shows 8,000 or so clones, roughly 88% of them seen only once. The sequencing input was FFPE minimally invasive lung adenocarcinoma tissue. All receptors derive from a person aged 80 or over with lung adenocarcinoma. Each CDR3 is given with its conserved first and last residue. The D gene is left open where the match is weak. The size field is filled for only some rows; it gives once, few, many or a size class.

d_call: TRBD1; v_call: TRBV11-3; clone_size: NA; j_call: TRBJ1-2; cdr3_aa: CASSLGQTGYTF; cdr3_nt: TGTGCCAGCAGCTTGGGACAGACTGGCTACACCTTC
d_call: NA; v_call: TRBV5-1; clone_size: NA; j_call: TRBJ1-5; cdr3_aa: CASSSGTDSNQPQHF; cdr3_nt: TGCGCCAGCAGCTCAGGGACGGATAGCAATCAGCCCCAGCATTTT
d_call: TRBD1; v_call: TRBV6-1; clone_size: NA; j_call: TRBJ1-2; cdr3_aa: CASSKDREAYGYTF; cdr3_nt: TGTGCCAGCTCCAAGGACAGGGAAGCTTATGGCTACACCTTC
d_call: NA; v_call: TRBV5-5; clone_size: few; j_call: TRBJ2-3; cdr3_aa: CASSLVRIASTDTQYF; cdr3_nt: TGTGCCAGCAGCTTGGTACGAATAGCGAGCACAGATACGCAGTATTTT
d_call: NA; v_call: TRBV4-2; clone_size: NA; j_call: TRBJ1-2; cdr3_aa: CASSQVQGNGYTF; cdr3_nt: TGTGCCAGCAGCCAAGTACAGGGCAATGGCTACACCTTC
d_call: NA; v_call: TRBV21-1; clone_size: NA; j_call: TRBJ2-2; cdr3_aa: CASGRGELFF; cdr3_nt: TGTGCCTCGGGTCGGGGGGAGCTGTTTTTT
d_call: NA; v_call: TRBV7-2; clone_size: NA; j_call: TRBJ2-1; cdr3_aa: CASSLTRNNEQFF; cdr3_nt: TGTGCCAGCAGCTTAACTAGAAACAATGAGCAGTTCTTC
d_call: TRBD2; v_call: TRBV10-3; clone_size: NA; j_call: TRBJ2-3; cdr3_aa: CAIQWGGRTDTQYF; cdr3_nt: TGTGCCATCCAGTGGGGGGGTCGCACAGATACGCAGTATTTT
d_call: NA; v_call: TRBV9; clone_size: NA; j_call: TRBJ2-2; cdr3_aa: CASSAYTGELFF; cdr3_nt: TGTGCCAGCAGCGCCTACACCGGGGAGCTGTTTTTT
d_call: TRBD1; v_call: TRBV28; clone_size: NA; j_call: TRBJ2-7; cdr3_aa: CASRGWAGQVSYEQYF; cdr3_nt: TGTGCCAGCAGGGGGTGGGCGGGACAGGTATCCTACGAGCAGTACTTC
d_call: NA; v_call: TRBV28; clone_size: NA; j_call: TRBJ2-7; cdr3_aa: CASSLAGLYEQYF; cdr3_nt: TGTGCCAGCAGTTTAGCCGGGTTGTACGAGCAGTACTTC
d_call: NA; v_call: TRBV10-1; clone_size: NA; j_call: TRBJ2-5; cdr3_aa: CASSEVPDETQYF; cdr3_nt: TGCGCCAGCAGTGAGGTCCCCGATGAGACCCAGTACTTC
d_call: TRBD1; v_call: TRBV6-5; clone_size: NA; j_call: TRBJ1-2; cdr3_aa: CASSYGGQEGYYGYTF; cdr3_nt: TGTGCCAGCAGTTACGGGGGACAGGAGGGGTACTATGGCTACACCTTC
d_call: NA; v_call: TRBV7-9; clone_size: NA; j_call: TRBJ1-2; cdr3_aa: CASSLVTINYGYTF; cdr3_nt: TGTGCCAGCAGCTTAGTTACGATTAACTATGGCTACACCTTC
d_call: TRBD1; v_call: TRBV6-5; clone_size: few; j_call: TRBJ1-6; cdr3_aa: CASRPPGTELSPLHF; cdr3_nt: TGTGCCAGCAGACCGCCCGGGACAGAGCTTTCACCCCTCCACTTT
d_call: NA; v_call: TRBV9; clone_size: NA; j_call: TRBJ1-1; cdr3_aa: CASSEGRNSMNTEAFF; cdr3_nt: TGTGCCAGCAGCGAGGGGCGGAACTCCATGAACACTGAAGCTTTCTTT
d_call: NA; v_call: TRBV2; clone_size: NA; j_call: TRBJ1-5; cdr3_aa: CASRGTQGNNQPQHF; cdr3_nt: TGTGCCAGCAGGGGGACGCAGGGTAACAATCAGCCCCAGCATTTT
d_call: TRBD1; v_call: TRBV6-5; clone_size: NA; j_call: TRBJ2-7; cdr3_aa: CASRATGGSYEQYF; cdr3_nt: TGTGCCAGCAGGGCGACAGGGGGTAGTTACGAGCAGTACTTC
d_call: TRBD1; v_call: TRBV9; clone_size: NA; j_call: TRBJ1-5; cdr3_aa: CASSVGTGKEPQHF; cdr3_nt: TGTGCCAGCAGCGTCGGGACAGGTAAGGAACCCCAGCATTTT
d_call: TRBD1; v_call: TRBV5-1; clone_size: NA; j_call: TRBJ1-2; cdr3_aa: CASSSSGGNYGYTF; cdr3_nt: TGCGCCAGCAGCTCGTCAGGGGGTAACTATGGCTACACCTTC
d_call: NA; v_call: TRBV30; clone_size: NA; j_call: TRBJ1-2; cdr3_aa: CAWSVSVNYGYTF; cdr3_nt: TGTGCCTGGAGTGTATCGGTTAACTATGGCTACACCTTC
d_call: NA; v_call: TRBV6-5; clone_size: NA; j_call: TRBJ1-1; cdr3_aa: CASSYKSEAFF; cdr3_nt: TGTGCCAGCAGTTACAAGTCTGAAGCTTTCTTT
d_call: NA; v_call: TRBV7-9; clone_size: NA; j_call: TRBJ2-2; cdr3_aa: CASSTGTHTGELFF; cdr3_nt: TGTGCCAGCAGCACCGGGACACACACCGGGGAGCTGTTTTTT
d_call: NA; v_call: TRBV27; clone_size: NA; j_call: TRBJ2-1; cdr3_aa: CASSLSIMGRNEQFF; cdr3_nt: TGTGCCAGCAGTTTATCCATAATGGGTAGGAATGAGCAGTTCTTC
d_call: NA; v_call: TRBV7-2; clone_size: NA; j_call: TRBJ2-6; cdr3_aa: CASSLRGRWSGANVLTF; cdr3_nt: TGTGCCAGCAGCTTAAGGGGGAGATGGTCTGGGGCCAACGTCCTGACTTTC
d_call: NA; v_call: TRBV19; clone_size: NA; j_call: TRBJ2-5; cdr3_aa: CASRGAIGETQYF; cdr3_nt: TGTGCCAGTAGGGGGGCGATCGGGGAGACCCAGTACTTC
d_call: NA; v_call: TRBV21-1; clone_size: NA; j_call: TRBJ2-5; cdr3_aa: CASSKGRAGIQETQYF; cdr3_nt: TGTGCCAGCAGCAAAGGGCGGGCAGGGATACAAGAGACCCAGTACTTC
d_call: NA; v_call: TRBV29-1; clone_size: NA; j_call: TRBJ2-1; cdr3_aa: CSVETSRSYNEQFF; cdr3_nt: TGCAGCGTTGAAACTAGCAGGTCCTACAATGAGCAGTTCTTC
d_call: NA; v_call: TRBV4-2; clone_size: few; j_call: TRBJ2-1; cdr3_aa: CASSQGSSSYNEQFF; cdr3_nt: TGTGCCAGCAGCCAAGGCTCTAGCTCCTACAATGAGCAGTTCTTC
d_call: NA; v_call: TRBV6-6; clone_size: NA; j_call: TRBJ1-2; cdr3_aa: CASSPRTRASKDTF; cdr3_nt: TGTGCCAGCAGTCCACGGACCCGGGCCAGTAAGGACACCTTC
d_call: TRBD2; v_call: TRBV6-6; clone_size: few; j_call: TRBJ2-2; cdr3_aa: CASNGAGGQAGELFF; cdr3_nt: TGTGCCAGCAATGGAGCGGGGGGGCAGGCCGGGGAGCTGTTTTTT
d_call: NA; v_call: TRBV6-4; clone_size: NA; j_call: TRBJ2-1; cdr3_aa: CASSDSGGSGEQFF; cdr3_nt: TGTGCCAGCAGTGACTCTGGGGGGTCCGGGGAGCAGTTCTTC
d_call: NA; v_call: TRBV25-1; clone_size: NA; j_call: TRBJ2-5; cdr3_aa: CASSEFYGGAETQYF; cdr3_nt: TGTGCCAGCAGTGAATTTTATGGGGGCGCGGAGACCCAGTACTTC
d_call: NA; v_call: TRBV5-1; clone_size: few; j_call: TRBJ2-3; cdr3_aa: CASSLEFADTQYF; cdr3_nt: TGCGCCAGCAGCTTGGAATTCGCAGATACGCAGTATTTT
d_call: NA; v_call: TRBV5-4; clone_size: NA; j_call: TRBJ2-6; cdr3_aa: CASSLQGSGANVLTF; cdr3_nt: TGTGCCAGCAGCCTACAGGGTTCGGGGGCCAACGTCCTGACTTTC
d_call: NA; v_call: TRBV6-5; clone_size: NA; j_call: TRBJ2-1; cdr3_aa: CATSRGREQFF; cdr3_nt: TGTGCCACCTCCAGGGGCCGTGAGCAGTTCTTC
d_call: NA; v_call: TRBV5-4; clone_size: NA; j_call: TRBJ1-1; cdr3_aa: CASSLEGGSRPEAFF; cdr3_nt: TGTGCCAGCAGCTTGGAGGGGGGATCGAGGCCTGAAGCTTTCTTT
d_call: NA; v_call: TRBV5-6; clone_size: few; j_call: TRBJ1-2; cdr3_aa: CASSLVGQNYGYTF; cdr3_nt: TGTGCCAGCAGCTTGGTAGGCCAAAACTATGGCTACACCTTC
d_call: NA; v_call: TRBV4-2; clone_size: NA; j_call: TRBJ2-1; cdr3_aa: CASSQVGNEQFF; cdr3_nt: TGTGCCAGCAGCCAAGTGGGGAATGAGCAGTTCTTC
d_call: NA; v_call: TRBV19; clone_size: NA; j_call: TRBJ2-7; cdr3_aa: CASSRGTDHSYEQYF; cdr3_nt: TGTGCCAGTAGCCGCGGGACGGACCACTCCTACGAGCAGTACTTC
d_call: NA; v_call: TRBV7-2; clone_size: NA; j_call: TRBJ2-3; cdr3_aa: CASSLVLGSVTNTQYF; cdr3_nt: TGTGCCAGCAGCTTAGTTCTCGGCAGCGTCACAAATACGCAGTATTTT
d_call: NA; v_call: TRBV19; clone_size: NA; j_call: TRBJ2-1; cdr3_aa: CASSIPGGSYNEQFF; cdr3_nt: TGTGCCAGTAGTATTCCCGGAGGCTCCTACAATGAGCAGTTCTTC
d_call: NA; v_call: TRBV7-8; clone_size: NA; j_call: TRBJ1-1; cdr3_aa: CASSRGMNTEAFF; cdr3_nt: TGTGCCAGCAGCAGGGGTATGAACACTGAAGCTTTCTTT
d_call: NA; v_call: TRBV28; clone_size: NA; j_call: TRBJ2-7; cdr3_aa: CASSISSTYEQYF; cdr3_nt: TGTGCCAGCAGCATCTCTAGCACCTACGAGCAGTACTTC
d_call: NA; v_call: TRBV12-5; clone_size: NA; j_call: TRBJ2-6; cdr3_aa: CASGLLPGANVLTF; cdr3_nt: TGTGCTAGTGGTTTGTTGCCTGGGGCCAACGTCCTGACTTTC